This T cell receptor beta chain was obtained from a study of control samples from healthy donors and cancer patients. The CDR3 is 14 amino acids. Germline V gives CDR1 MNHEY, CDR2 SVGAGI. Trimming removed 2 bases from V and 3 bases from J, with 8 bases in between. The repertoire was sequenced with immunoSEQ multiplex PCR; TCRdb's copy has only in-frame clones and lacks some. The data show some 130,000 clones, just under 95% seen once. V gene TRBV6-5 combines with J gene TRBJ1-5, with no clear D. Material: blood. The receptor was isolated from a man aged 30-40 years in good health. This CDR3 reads CASSYAGFNQPQHF. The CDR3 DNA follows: TGTGCCAGCAGTTACGCGGGTTTCAATCAGCCCCAGCATTTT.